The rows below give T cell receptor beta chains drawn from one sample of a study of response to subunit inactivated influenza vaccine. TCRdb recomputed calls from the RT-PCR reads with MiXCR, one row per CDR3 protein. The data hold hundreds of thousands of distinct CDR3 sequences, with roughly 10% observed a single time. The sequencing used PBMCs from blood, collected on the day of vaccination. The receptors stem from a man aged 50-59 years who received an inactivated influenza vaccine. The CDR3 runs from the conserved cysteine through the conserved F or W. The D gene is left open where the match is weak. Expanded clones are given a class, and other clones once, few, many or no size at all.

clone size: few
V gene: TRBV6-5
D gene: TRBD2
J gene: TRBJ2-7
CDR3 DNA: TGTGCCAGCAGTTACTCGGGTAGCGGGGGCTACGAGCAGTACTTC
CDR3 protein: CASSYSGSGGYEQYF

clone size: few
V gene: TRBV7-8
D gene: NA
J gene: TRBJ2-1
CDR3 DNA: TGTGCCAGCAGCTTACCGAGGGGGGTGCATGAGCAGTTCTTC
CDR3 protein: CASSLPRGVHEQFF

clone size: NA
V gene: TRBV7-3
D gene: NA
J gene: TRBJ2-1
CDR3 DNA: TGTGCCAGCAGCTTCACCCCCGGAGGGCCAGGTGAGCAGTTCTTC
CDR3 protein: CASSFTPGGPGEQFF

clone size: NA
V gene: TRBV4-1
D gene: NA
J gene: TRBJ2-3
CDR3 DNA: TGCGCCAGCAGCCAAGCCCCAGGGCTGGGGGGCACAGATACGCAGTATTTT
CDR3 protein: CASSQAPGLGGTDTQYF

clone size: few
V gene: TRBV3-1
D gene: NA
J gene: TRBJ1-2
CDR3 DNA: TGTGCCAGCAGCCCAGTGATGGCATCAAACTATGGCTACACCTTC
CDR3 protein: CASSPVMASNYGYTF

clone size: many
V gene: TRBV7-9
D gene: NA
J gene: TRBJ2-1
CDR3 DNA: TGTGCCAGCAGCTCGCTCAACAATGAGCAGTTCTTC
CDR3 protein: CASSSLNNEQFF

clone size: few
V gene: TRBV29-1
D gene: NA
J gene: TRBJ2-7
CDR3 DNA: TGCAGCGGGGGAGCCAAAAACGAGCAGTACTTC
CDR3 protein: CSGGAKNEQYF

clone size: few
V gene: TRBV3-1
D gene: NA
J gene: TRBJ2-5
CDR3 DNA: TGTGCCAGCAGCCAGCCGAGGGGCTTATACGAAGGGACCCAGTACTTC
CDR3 protein: CASSQPRGLYEGTQYF

clone size: NA
V gene: TRBV29-1
D gene: NA
J gene: TRBJ2-3
CDR3 DNA: TGCAGCGTTGTTTCAGTAGCGCGCACAGATACGCAGTATTTT
CDR3 protein: CSVVSVARTDTQYF

clone size: many
V gene: TRBV10-3
D gene: TRBD2
J gene: TRBJ2-7
CDR3 DNA: TGTGCCATCCGTCTAGCGGGAGGCGAGCAGTACTTC
CDR3 protein: CAIRLAGGEQYF

clone size: NA
V gene: TRBV7-2
D gene: NA
J gene: TRBJ2-1
CDR3 DNA: TGTGCCAGCAGCTTAGCCCTGGTAGGGCAGTTCTTC
CDR3 protein: CASSLALVGQFF

clone size: NA
V gene: TRBV7-3
D gene: NA
J gene: TRBJ1-3
CDR3 DNA: TGTGCCAGCAGCCGGGCCCCGGGGCACACCATATATTTT
CDR3 protein: CASSRAPGHTIYF

clone size: NA
V gene: TRBV6-2/TRBV6-3
D gene: NA
J gene: TRBJ1-5
CDR3 DNA: TGTGCCAGCAGTCATGATGCGGGAGCACAGCCCCAGCATTTT
CDR3 protein: CASSHDAGAQPQHF

clone size: NA
V gene: TRBV9
D gene: NA
J gene: TRBJ2-1
CDR3 DNA: TGTGCCAGCAGCCCATCATCGGCCCCCTCCTACAATGAGCGGTTCTTC
CDR3 protein: CASSPSSAPSYNERFF

clone size: NA
V gene: TRBV20-1
D gene: TRBD2
J gene: TRBJ2-3
CDR3 DNA: TGCAGTGCTATGGGGGGGGGGTCAGATACGCAGTATTTT
CDR3 protein: CSAMGGGSDTQYF

clone size: NA
V gene: TRBV4-1
D gene: NA
J gene: TRBJ2-7
CDR3 DNA: TGCGCCAGCAGCCAAGAAGACAGGCCCGGGTACGAGCAGTACTTC
CDR3 protein: CASSQEDRPGYEQYF

clone size: many
V gene: TRBV3-1
D gene: NA
J gene: TRBJ2-5
CDR3 DNA: TGTGCCAGCAGCCAAGAGACCCAGTACTTC
CDR3 protein: CASSQETQYF